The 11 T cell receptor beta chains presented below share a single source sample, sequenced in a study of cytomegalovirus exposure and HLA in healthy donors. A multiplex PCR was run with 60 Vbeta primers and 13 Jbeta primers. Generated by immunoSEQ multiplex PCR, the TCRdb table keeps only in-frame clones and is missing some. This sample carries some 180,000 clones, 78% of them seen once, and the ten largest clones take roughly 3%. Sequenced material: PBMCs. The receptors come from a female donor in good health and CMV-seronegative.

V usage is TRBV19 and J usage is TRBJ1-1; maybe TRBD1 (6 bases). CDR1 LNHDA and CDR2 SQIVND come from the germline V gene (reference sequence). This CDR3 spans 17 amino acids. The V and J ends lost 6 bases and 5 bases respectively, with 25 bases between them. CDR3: CASSYLPGRGARTEAFF. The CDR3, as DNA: TGTGCCAGTAGCTACTTACCGGGGCGGGGGGCGAGAACTGAAGCTTTCTTT. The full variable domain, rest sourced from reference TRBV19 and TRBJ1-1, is DGGITQSPKYLFRKEGQNVTLSCEQNLNHDAMYWYRQDPGQGLRLIYYSQIVNDFQKGDIAEGYSVSREKKESFPLTVTSAQKNPTAFYLCASSYLPGRGARTEAFFGQGTRLTVV.

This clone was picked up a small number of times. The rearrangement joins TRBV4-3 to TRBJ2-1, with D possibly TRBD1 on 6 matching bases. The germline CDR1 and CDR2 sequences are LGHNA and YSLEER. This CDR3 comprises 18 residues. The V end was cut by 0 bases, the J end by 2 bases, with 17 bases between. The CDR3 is CASSQDFRGTPPYNEQFF. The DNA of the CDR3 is TGCGCCAGCAGCCAAGATTTCCGAGGGACACCCCCCTACAATGAGCAGTTCTTC.

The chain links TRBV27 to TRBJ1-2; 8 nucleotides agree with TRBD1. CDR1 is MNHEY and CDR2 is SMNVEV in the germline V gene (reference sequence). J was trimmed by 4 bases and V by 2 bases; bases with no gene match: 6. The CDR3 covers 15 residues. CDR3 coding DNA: TGTGCCAGCAGTTTAGTGTCAGGGGGCCTCTATGGCTACACCTTC. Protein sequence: CASSLVSGGLYGYTF.

The CDR3 sequence: CASSPSISGNTIYF. The CDR3 DNA reads TGTGCCAGCAGCCCGTCTATTTCTGGAAACACCATATATTTT. The V gene is TRBV6-5, the J gene TRBJ1-3, with unresolved D. V dropped 6 bases and J dropped 1 base, with 10 bases sitting between them. The V gene's germline CDR1 is MNHEY and CDR2 SVGAGI. This CDR3 has 14 amino acids.

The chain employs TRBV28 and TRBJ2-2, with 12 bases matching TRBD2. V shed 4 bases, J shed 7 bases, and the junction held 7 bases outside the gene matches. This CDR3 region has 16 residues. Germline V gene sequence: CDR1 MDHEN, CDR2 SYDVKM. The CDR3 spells CASSSPRLAGVGELFF. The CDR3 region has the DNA TGTGCCAGCAGTTCCCCTAGACTAGCGGGAGTCGGGGAGCTGTTTTTT.

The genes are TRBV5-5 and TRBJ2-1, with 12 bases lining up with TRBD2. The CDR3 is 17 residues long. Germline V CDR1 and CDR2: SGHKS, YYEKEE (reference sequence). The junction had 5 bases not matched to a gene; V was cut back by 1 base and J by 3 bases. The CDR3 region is CASSLRLAGGFYNEQFF. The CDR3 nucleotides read TGTGCCAGCAGCTTGCGTCTAGCGGGGGGGTTCTACAATGAGCAGTTCTTC.

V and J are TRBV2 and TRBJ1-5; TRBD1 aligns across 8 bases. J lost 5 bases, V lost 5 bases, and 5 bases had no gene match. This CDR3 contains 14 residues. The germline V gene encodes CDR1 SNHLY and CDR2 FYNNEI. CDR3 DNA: TGTGCCAGCAGTCGACAGGGGTTGGATCAGCCCCAGCATTTT. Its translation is CASSRQGLDQPQHF.

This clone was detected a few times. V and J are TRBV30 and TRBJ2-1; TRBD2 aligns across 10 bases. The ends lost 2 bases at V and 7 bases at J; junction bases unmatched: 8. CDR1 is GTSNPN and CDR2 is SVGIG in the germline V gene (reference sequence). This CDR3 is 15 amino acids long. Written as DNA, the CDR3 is TGTGCCTGGAGTCCCCTAGCGGGAGTAGAGAATGAGCAGTTCTTC. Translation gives CAWSPLAGVENEQFF.

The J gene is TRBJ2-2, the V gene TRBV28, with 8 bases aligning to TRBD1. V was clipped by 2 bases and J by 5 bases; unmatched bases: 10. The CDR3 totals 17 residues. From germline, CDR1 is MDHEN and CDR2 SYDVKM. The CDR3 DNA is TGTGCCAGCAGTTTAAGGTTGACAGGGGACTGGACCGGGGAGCTGTTTTTT. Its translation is CASSLRLTGDWTGELFF. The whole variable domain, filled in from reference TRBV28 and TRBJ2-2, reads DVKVTQSSRYLVKRTGEKVFLECVQDMDHENMFWYRQDPGLGLRLIYFSYDVKMKEKGDIPEGYSVSREKKERFSLILESASTNQTSMYLCASSLRLTGDWTGELFFGEGSRLTVL.

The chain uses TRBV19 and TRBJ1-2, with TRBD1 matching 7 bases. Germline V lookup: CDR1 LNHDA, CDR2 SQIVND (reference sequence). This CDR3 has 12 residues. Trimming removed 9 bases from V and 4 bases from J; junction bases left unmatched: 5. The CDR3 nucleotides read TGTGCCAGCACCGGGACAGCCTATGGCTACACCTTC. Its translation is CASTGTAYGYTF. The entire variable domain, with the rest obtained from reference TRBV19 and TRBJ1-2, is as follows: DGGITQSPKYLFRKEGQNVTLSCEQNLNHDAMYWYRQDPGQGLRLIYYSQIVNDFQKGDIAEGYSVSREKKESFPLTVTSAQKNPTAFYLCASTGTAYGYTFGSGTRLTVV.

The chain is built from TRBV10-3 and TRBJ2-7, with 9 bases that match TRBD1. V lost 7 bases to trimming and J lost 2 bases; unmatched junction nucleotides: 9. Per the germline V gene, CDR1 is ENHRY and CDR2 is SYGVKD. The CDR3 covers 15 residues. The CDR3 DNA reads TGTGCCATCACAGCAACGGGACAGGGTACCTACGAGCAGTACTTC. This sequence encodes CAITATGQGTYEQYF.